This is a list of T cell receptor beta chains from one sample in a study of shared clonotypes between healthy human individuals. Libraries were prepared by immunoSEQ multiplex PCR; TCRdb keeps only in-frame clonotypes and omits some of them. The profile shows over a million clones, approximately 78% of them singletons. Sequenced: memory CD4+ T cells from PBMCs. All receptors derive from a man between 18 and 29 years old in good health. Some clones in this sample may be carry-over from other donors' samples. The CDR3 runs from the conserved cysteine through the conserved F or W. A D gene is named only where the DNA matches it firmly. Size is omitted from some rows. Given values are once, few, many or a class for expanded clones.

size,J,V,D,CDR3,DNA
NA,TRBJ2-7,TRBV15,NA,CATSKGTLLVEQYF,TGTGCCACCAGCAAGGGCACCCTCCTTGTCGAGCAGTACTTC
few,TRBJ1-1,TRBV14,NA,CASSQVGARDTEAFF,TGTGCCAGCAGCCAAGTAGGAGCGCGGGACACTGAAGCTTTCTTT
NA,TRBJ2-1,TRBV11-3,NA,CASSLSSSYNEQFF,TGTGCCAGCAGCTTATCGAGCTCCTACAATGAGCAGTTCTTC
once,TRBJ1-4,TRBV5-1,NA,CASSPFLGSDNEKLFF,TGCGCCAGCAGCCCCTTCTTAGGGAGCGACAATGAAAAACTGTTTTTT
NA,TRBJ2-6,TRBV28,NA,CASSAGSNVLTF,TGTGCCAGCAGTGCGGGGTCCAACGTCCTGACTTTC
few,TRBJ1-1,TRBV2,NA,CASSVGTEAFF,TGTGCCAGCAGTGTAGGAACTGAAGCTTTCTTT
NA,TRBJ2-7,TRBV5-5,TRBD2,CASSLGEGLAEYEQYF,TGTGCCAGCAGCTTGGGGGAGGGACTAGCGGAATACGAGCAGTACTTC
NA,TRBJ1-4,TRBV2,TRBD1,CASSDNGQGGEKLFF,TGTGCCAGCAGTGATAATGGACAGGGGGGAGAAAAACTGTTTTTT
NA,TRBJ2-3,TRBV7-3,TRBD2,CASSLRGLAGGTFTDTQYF,TGTGCCAGCAGCTTACGCGGACTAGCGGGAGGGACCTTCACAGATACGCAGTATTTT
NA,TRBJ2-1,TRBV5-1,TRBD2,CASSFGLAGSYNEQFF,TGCGCCAGCAGCTTTGGGCTAGCGGGGAGCTACAATGAGCAGTTCTTC
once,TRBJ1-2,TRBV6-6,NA,CASSYARNYGYTF,TGTGCCAGCAGTTACGCCAGGAACTATGGCTACACCTTC
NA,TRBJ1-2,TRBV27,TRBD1,CASSFRSIGQGYGYTF,TGTGCCAGCAGTTTCCGATCGATCGGACAGGGCTATGGCTACACCTTC
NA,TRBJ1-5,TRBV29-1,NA,CSVEGAGVNQPQHF,TGCAGCGTTGAAGGTGCAGGGGTCAATCAGCCCCAGCATTTT
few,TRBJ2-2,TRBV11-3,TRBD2,CASSSGTSGRAGTGELFF,TGTGCCAGCAGCTCTGGGACTAGCGGGAGGGCGGGGACCGGGGAGCTGTTTTTT
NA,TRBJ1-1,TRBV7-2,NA,CASSLGGRAEAFF,TGTGCCAGCAGCTTAGGAGGGAGGGCTGAAGCTTTCTTT
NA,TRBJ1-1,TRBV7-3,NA,CASSLKVGKTPNTEAFF,TGTGCCAGCAGCTTAAAAGTGGGGAAGACCCCGAACACTGAAGCTTTCTTT
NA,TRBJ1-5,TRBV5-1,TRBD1,CASSPDRGIKPQHF,TGCGCCAGCAGCCCCGACAGGGGAATCAAGCCCCAGCATTTT
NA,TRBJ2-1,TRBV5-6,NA,CASSFLSLREDEQFF,TGTGCCAGCAGCTTTCTCAGTCTCCGGGAAGATGAGCAGTTCTTC
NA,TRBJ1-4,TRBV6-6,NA,CASSPRQPNEKLFF,TGTGCCAGCAGCCCTCGACAGCCTAATGAAAAACTGTTTTTT
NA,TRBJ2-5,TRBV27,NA,CASRKRLGYQETQYF,TGTGCCAGCAGAAAACGTCTGGGGTACCAAGAGACCCAGTACTTC
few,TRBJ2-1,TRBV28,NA,CASRGFGYNEQFF,TGTGCCAGCCGTGGGTTTGGTTACAATGAGCAGTTCTTC
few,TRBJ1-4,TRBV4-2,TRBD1,CASSPQGAIEKLFF,TGTGCCAGCAGCCCTCAGGGGGCAATTGAAAAACTGTTTTTT
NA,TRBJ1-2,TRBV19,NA,CASSPKGLAVGGYTF,TGTGCCAGTAGTCCCAAGGGCCTAGCGGTTGGAGGCTACACCTTC
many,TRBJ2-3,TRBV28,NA,CASSPGGPDTQYF,TGTGCCAGCAGTCCCGGGGGCCCAGATACGCAGTATTTT
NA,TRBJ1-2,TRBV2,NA,CASSEGRGLAGYTF,TGTGCCAGCAGTGAAGGAAGGGGTCTGGCCGGCTACACCTTC
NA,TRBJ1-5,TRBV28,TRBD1,CASSRLGQGESQPQHF,TGTGCCAGCAGCCGACTCGGACAGGGGGAGAGTCAGCCCCAGCATTTT
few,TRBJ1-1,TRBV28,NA,CASSFSENTEAFF,TGTGCCAGCAGTTTTTCTGAAAACACTGAAGCTTTCTTT
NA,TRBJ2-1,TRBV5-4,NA,CASSFKVAVASYNEQFF,TGTGCCAGCAGCTTTAAGGTAGCGGTAGCCTCCTACAATGAGCAGTTCTTC
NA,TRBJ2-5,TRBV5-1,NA,CASSLGSGARETQYF,TGCGCCAGCAGCTTGGGGTCGGGAGCCCGAGAGACCCAGTACTTC
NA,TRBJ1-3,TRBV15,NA,CATSPGVGNTIYF,TGTGCCACCAGCCCGGGGGTCGGAAACACCATATATTTT
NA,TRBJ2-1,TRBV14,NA,CASSQIGLISYNEQFF,TGTGCCAGCAGCCAAATCGGTCTTATCTCCTACAATGAGCAGTTCTTC
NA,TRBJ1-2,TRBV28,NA,CASSVQGSNYGYTF,TGTGCCAGCAGCGTTCAAGGGAGCAACTATGGCTACACCTTC
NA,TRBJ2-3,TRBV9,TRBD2,CASSAQDGLAPDTQYF,TGTGCCAGCAGCGCCCAAGACGGACTAGCTCCAGATACGCAGTATTTT
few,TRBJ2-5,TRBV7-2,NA,CASSYQTGQETQYF,TGTGCCAGCAGTTACCAGACAGGCCAAGAGACCCAGTACTTC
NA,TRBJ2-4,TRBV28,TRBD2,CASTASGAKNIQYF,TGTGCCAGCACGGCTAGCGGAGCCAAAAACATTCAGTACTTC
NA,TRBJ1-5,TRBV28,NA,CASSPDLMGQPQHF,TGTGCCAGCAGTCCCGACCTGATGGGTCAGCCCCAGCATTTT
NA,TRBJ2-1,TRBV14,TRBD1,CASSQTGQGARNEQFF,TGTGCCAGCAGCCAAACAGGACAGGGGGCTCGTAATGAGCAGTTCTTC
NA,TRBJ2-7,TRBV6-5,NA,CASSYSIRGTYEQYF,TGTGCCAGCAGTTACTCGATCCGGGGAACCTACGAGCAGTACTTC
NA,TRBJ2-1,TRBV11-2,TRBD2,CASSPRLAGGPFEQFF,TGTGCCAGCAGCCCTCGACTAGCGGGAGGGCCTTTTGAGCAGTTCTTC
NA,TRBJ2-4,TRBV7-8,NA,CASSYPKGDLAKNIQYF,TGTGCCAGCAGCTACCCCAAGGGGGACCTAGCCAAAAACATTCAGTACTTC
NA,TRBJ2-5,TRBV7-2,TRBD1,CASSSRPGTGDGTQYF,TGTGCCAGCAGCTCTCGTCCCGGGACAGGGGATGGGACCCAGTACTTC
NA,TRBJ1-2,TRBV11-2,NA,CASRTPSQGPYGYTF,TGTGCCAGCAGGACACCCTCACAGGGACCCTATGGCTACACCTTC
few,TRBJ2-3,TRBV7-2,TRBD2,CASSVLAGRTDTQYF,TGTGCCAGCAGCGTACTAGCGGGCCGTACAGATACGCAGTATTTT
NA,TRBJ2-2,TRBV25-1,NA,CASRGQTNTGELFF,TGTGCCAGCAGAGGACAGACCAACACCGGGGAGCTGTTTTTT
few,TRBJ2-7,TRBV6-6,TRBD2,CASSYPGLAYEQYF,TGTGCCAGCAGTTATCCAGGACTAGCCTACGAGCAGTACTTC
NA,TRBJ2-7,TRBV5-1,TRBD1,CASKYGTGPPYEQYF,TGCGCCAGCAAATACGGGACAGGGCCCCCTTACGAGCAGTACTTC
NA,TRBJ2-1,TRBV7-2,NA,CASSHSRARGQGEQFF,TGTGCCAGCAGCCACAGCCGGGCTCGCGGGCAGGGTGAGCAGTTCTTC
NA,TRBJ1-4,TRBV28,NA,CASSFRDPNEKLFF,TGTGCCAGCAGTTTCCGAGATCCTAATGAAAAACTGTTTTTT
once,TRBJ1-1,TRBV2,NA,CASSPGVWGPGAFF,TGTGCCAGCAGTCCGGGGGTATGGGGACCGGGGGCTTTCTTT
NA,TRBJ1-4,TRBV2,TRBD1,CASTSHRGRTEKLFF,TGTGCCAGTACCTCACACAGGGGACGGACTGAAAAACTGTTTTTT
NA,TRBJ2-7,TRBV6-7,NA,CASSPLQGSYEQYF,TGTGCCAGCAGTCCCTTACAGGGCTCCTACGAGCAGTACTTC
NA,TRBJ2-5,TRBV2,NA,CASVSAEYQETQYF,TGTGCCAGCGTTTCAGCGGAGTACCAAGAGACCCAGTACTTC
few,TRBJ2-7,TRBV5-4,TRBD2,CASSPGTSGTYEQYF,TGTGCCAGCAGCCCCGGGACTAGCGGGACCTACGAGCAGTACTTC
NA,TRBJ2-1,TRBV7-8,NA,CASSLGWASGSMEFF,NA
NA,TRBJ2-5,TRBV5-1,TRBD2,CASSPGTSGGGSETQYF,TGCGCCAGCAGCCCCGGGACTAGCGGGGGGGGATCTGAGACCCAGTACTTC
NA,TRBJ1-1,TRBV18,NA,CASSFSREDMNTEAFF,TGTGCCAGCTCATTTTCCCGGGAGGACATGAACACTGAAGCTTTCTTT
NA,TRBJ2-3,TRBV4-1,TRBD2,CASSQDWGGGSTDTQYF,TGCGCCAGCAGCCAAGATTGGGGGGGAGGAAGCACAGATACGCAGTATTTT
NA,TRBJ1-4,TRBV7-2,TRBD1,CASSPQGTGANEKLFF,TGTGCCAGCAGCCCACAGGGGACCGGGGCTAATGAAAAACTGTTTTTT
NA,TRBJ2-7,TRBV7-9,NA,CASSLHTGQGGEQYF,TGTGCCAGCAGCTTGCATACAGGTCAAGGGGGCGAGCAGTACTTC